Described below is a single T cell receptor (beta chain) sequence and its context. This sample stems from a study of T cell responses to AZD1222 COVID-19 vaccine. Germline V gives CDR1 LGHDT, CDR2 YNNKEL (reference sequence). V was trimmed by 3 bases and J by 12 bases, leaving 18 bases between them. The CDR3 totals 13 residues. Sequencing was performed with immunoSEQ multiplex PCR; in TCRdb, only in-frame clones are kept and a portion is missing. The table has 75,000 to 95,000 clones, 85% seen once. Pooled together were second doses at about 4 or about 12 weeks. The source is an adult who received the AZD1222 COVID-19 vaccine. This specimen was peripheral blood, taken 28 days after the second AZD1222 dose. This chain connects TRBV3-1 (or the pseudogene TRBV3-2) to TRBJ2-7; D may correspond to TRBD1 or TRBD2 (7 bases each). The CDR3 protein is CASSQDPERDRYF. CDR3 coding DNA: TGTGCCAGCAGCCAGGATCCCGAGCGGGACAGGTACTTC.